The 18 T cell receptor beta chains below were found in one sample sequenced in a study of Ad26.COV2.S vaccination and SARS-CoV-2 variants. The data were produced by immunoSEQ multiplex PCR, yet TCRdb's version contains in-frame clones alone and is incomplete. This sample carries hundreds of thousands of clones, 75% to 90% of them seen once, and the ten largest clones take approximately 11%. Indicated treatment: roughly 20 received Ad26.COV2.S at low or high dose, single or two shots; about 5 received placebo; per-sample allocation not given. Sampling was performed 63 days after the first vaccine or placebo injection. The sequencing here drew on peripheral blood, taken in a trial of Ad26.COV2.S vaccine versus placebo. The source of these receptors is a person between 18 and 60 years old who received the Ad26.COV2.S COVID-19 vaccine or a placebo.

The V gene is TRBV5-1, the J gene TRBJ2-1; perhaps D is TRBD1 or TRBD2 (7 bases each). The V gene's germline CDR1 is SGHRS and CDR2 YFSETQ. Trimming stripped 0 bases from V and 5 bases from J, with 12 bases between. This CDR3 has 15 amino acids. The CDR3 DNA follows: TGCGCCAGCAGCTTGGAAGCGGGACAGAACAATGAGCAGTTCTTC. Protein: CASSLEAGQNNEQFF.

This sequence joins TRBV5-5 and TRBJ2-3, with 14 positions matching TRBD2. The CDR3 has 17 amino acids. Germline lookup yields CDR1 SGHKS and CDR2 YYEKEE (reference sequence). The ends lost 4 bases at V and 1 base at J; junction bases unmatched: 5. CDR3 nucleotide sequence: TGTGCCAGCAGCCGACTAGCGGGAGGGCGGGGCACAGATACGCAGTATTTT. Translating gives CASSRLAGGRGTDTQYF.

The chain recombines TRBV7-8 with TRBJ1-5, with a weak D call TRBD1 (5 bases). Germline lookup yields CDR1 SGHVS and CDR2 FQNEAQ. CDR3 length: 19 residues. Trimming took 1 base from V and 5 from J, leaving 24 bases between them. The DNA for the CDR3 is TGTGCCAGCAGCTTAGAAAGGGGATATAGCAGGTTGAGTGATCAGCCCCAGCATTTT. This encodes CASSLERGYSRLSDQPQHF.

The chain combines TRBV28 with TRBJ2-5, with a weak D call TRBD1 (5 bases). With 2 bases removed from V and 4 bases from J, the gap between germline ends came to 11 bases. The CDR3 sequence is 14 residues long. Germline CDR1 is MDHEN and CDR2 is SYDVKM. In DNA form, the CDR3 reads TGTGCCAGCAGTTTACCTCAGGGTACAGAGACCCAGTACTTC. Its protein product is CASSLPQGTETQYF.

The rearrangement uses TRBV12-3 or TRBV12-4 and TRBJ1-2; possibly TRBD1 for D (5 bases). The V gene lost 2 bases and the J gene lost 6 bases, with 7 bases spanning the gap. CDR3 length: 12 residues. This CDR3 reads CASSLTGDGYTF. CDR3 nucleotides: TGTGCCAGCAGTTTAACGGGGGATGGCTACACCTTC.

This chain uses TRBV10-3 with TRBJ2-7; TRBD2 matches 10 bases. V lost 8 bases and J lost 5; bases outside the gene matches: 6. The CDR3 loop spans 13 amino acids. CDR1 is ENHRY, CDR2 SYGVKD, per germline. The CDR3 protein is CAIGAGGPDEQYF. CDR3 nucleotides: TGTGCCATCGGAGCGGGAGGGCCCGACGAGCAGTACTTC.

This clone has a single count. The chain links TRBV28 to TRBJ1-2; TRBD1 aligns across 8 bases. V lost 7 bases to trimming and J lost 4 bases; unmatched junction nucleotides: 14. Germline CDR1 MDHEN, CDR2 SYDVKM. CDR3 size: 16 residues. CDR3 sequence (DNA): TGTGCCAGCACAATAGGACAGGGCCTCCCAATCTATGGCTACACCTTC. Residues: CASTIGQGLPIYGYTF.

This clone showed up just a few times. This CDR3 is CASSYTYEQYF. As DNA, the CDR3 is TGTGCCAGCAGTTACACCTACGAGCAGTACTTC. The chain is built from TRBV2 and TRBJ2-7; no clear D. Germline assignment: CDR1 SNHLY and CDR2 FYNNEI. This CDR3 contains 11 residues. With 5 bases removed from V and 2 bases from J, the gap between germline ends came to 4 bases.

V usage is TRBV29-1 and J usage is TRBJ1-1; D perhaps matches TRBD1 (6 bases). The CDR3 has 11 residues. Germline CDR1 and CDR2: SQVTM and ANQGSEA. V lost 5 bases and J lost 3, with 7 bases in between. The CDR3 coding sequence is TGCAGCGTTACAGGGTACACTGAAGCTTTCTTT. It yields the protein CSVTGYTEAFF.

The CDR3 sequence: CASSTGTPGELFF. CDR3 bases: TGTGCCAGCAGTACGGGGACCCCCGGGGAGCTGTTTTTT. V and J are TRBV12-3 or TRBV12-4 and TRBJ2-2; D possibly matches TRBD1 or TRBD2 (5 bases each). The CDR3 is 13 residues long. V was trimmed by 5 bases and J by 6 bases, leaving 10 bases between them.

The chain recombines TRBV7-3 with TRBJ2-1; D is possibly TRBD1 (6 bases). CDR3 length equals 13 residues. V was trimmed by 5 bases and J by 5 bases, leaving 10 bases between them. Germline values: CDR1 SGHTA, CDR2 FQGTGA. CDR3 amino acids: CASSIGQNNEQFF. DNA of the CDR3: TGTGCCAGCAGCATTGGACAGAACAATGAGCAGTTCTTC.

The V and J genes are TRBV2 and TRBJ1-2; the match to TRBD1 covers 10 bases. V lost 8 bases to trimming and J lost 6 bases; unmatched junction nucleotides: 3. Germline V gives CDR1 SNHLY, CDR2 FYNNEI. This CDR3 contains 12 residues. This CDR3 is CASGGQGNGYTF. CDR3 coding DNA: TGTGCCAGCGGGGGACAGGGGAATGGCTACACCTTC.

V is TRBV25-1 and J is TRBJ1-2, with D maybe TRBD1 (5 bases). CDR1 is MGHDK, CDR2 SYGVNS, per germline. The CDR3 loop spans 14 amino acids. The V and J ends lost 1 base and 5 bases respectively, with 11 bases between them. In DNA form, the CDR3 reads TGTGCCAGCAGTGAATGGGGGTTGGATTATGGCTACACCTTC. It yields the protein CASSEWGLDYGYTF.

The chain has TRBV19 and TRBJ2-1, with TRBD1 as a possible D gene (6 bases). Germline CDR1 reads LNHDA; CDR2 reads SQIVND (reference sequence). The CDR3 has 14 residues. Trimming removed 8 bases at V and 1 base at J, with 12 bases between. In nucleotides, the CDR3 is TGTGCCAGTGGAGTCAGGGGTTCCTACAATGAGCAGTTCTTC. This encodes CASGVRGSYNEQFF.

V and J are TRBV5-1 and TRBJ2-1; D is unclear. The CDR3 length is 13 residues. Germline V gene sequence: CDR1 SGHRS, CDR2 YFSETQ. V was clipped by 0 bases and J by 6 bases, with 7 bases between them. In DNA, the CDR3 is TGCGCCAGCAGCTTGGATATTCCCAATGAGCAGTTCTTC. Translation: CASSLDIPNEQFF.

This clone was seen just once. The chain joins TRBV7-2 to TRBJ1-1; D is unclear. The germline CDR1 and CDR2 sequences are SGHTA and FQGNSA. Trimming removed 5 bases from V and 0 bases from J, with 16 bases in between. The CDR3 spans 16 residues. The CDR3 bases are TGTGCCAGCAGCCCCCGACCGACATTATTGAACACTGAAGCTTTCTTT. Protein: CASSPRPTLLNTEAFF.

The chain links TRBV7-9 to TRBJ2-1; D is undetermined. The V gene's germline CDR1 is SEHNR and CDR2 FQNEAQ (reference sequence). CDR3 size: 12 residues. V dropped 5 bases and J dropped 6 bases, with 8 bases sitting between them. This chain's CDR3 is CASSIGSNEQFF. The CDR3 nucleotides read TGTGCCAGCAGCATTGGAAGCAATGAGCAGTTCTTC. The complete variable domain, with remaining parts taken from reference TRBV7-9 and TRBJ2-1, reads DTGVSQNPRHKITKRGQNVTFRCDPISEHNRLYWYRQTLGQGPEFLTYFQNEAQLEKSRLLSDRFSAERPKGSFSTLEIQRTEQGDSAMYLCASSIGSNEQFFGPGTRLTVL.

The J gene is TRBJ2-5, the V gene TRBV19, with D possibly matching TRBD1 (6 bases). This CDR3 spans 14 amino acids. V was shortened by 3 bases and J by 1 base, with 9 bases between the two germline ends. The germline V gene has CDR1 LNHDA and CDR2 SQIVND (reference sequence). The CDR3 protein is CASSISQGQETQYF. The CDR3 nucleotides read TGTGCCAGTAGTATCTCACAGGGCCAAGAGACCCAGTACTTC.